This TCR beta chain came from a study of blood T cell repertoires in COVID-19. TCRdb's copy holds only in-frame clones and misses some; the assay was immunoSEQ multiplex PCR. The profile shows roughly 72,000 clones, approximately 90% of them singletons. This clone showed up just once. The CDR3 has 14 amino acids. Trimming removed 2 bases from V and 5 bases from J, with 13 bases in between. The chain carries TRBV5-3 and TRBJ1-1, with a tentative D call TRBD1 (6 bases). TRBV5-3 is labeled an ORF, and its function is uncertain. This clonotype originated in a human donor in a cohort sampled during active COVID-19. The sequenced material came from peripheral blood. CDR3: CARSFRGAQTEAFF. The CDR3 DNA sequence: TGTGCCAGAAGCTTCCGGGGGGCGCAAACTGAAGCTTTCTTT.